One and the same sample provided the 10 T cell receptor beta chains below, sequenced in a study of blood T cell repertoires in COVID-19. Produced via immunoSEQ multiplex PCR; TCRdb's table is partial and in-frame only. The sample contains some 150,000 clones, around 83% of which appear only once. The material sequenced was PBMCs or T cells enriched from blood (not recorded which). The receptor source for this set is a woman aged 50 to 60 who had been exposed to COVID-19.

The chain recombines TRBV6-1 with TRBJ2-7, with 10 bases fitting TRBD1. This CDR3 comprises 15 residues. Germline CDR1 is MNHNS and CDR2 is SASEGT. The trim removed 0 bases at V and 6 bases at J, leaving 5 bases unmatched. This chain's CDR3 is CASSEATGGLGEQYF. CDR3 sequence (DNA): TGTGCCAGCAGTGAAGCGACAGGGGGCTTAGGCGAGCAGTACTTC.

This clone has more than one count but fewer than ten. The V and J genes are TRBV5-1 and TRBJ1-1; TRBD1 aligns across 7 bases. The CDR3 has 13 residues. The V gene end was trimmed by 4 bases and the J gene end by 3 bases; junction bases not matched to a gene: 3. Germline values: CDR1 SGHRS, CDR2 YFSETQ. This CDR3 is CASSRRGDTEAFF. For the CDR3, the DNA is TGCGCCAGCAGCCGCAGGGGGGACACTGAAGCTTTCTTT.

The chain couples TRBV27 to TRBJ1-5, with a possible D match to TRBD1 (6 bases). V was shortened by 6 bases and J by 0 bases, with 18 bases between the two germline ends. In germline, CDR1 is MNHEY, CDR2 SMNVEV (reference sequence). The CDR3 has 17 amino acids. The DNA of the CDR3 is TGTGCCAGCAGCCATCGCCCACAGGGAATTAGCAATCAGCCCCAGCATTTT. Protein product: CASSHRPQGISNQPQHF.

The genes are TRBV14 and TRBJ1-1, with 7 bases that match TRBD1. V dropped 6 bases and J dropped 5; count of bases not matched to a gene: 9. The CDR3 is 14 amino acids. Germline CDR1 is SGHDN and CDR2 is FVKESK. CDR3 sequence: CASSRPGGRTEAFF. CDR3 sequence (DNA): TGTGCCAGCAGTCGCCCAGGGGGGCGGACTGAAGCTTTCTTT.

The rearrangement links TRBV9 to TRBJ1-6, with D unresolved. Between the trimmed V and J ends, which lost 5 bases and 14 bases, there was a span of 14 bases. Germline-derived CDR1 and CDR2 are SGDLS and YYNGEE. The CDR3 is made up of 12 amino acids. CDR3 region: CASRDTAGSLHF. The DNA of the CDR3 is TGTGCCAGCAGAGACACCGCTGGGTCCCTCCACTTT.

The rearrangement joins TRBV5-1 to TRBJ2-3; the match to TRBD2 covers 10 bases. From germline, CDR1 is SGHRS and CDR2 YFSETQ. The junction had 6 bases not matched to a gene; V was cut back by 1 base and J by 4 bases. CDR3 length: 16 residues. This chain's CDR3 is CASSLRLAGVADTQYF. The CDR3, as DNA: TGCGCCAGCAGCTTGAGGCTAGCGGGAGTAGCAGATACGCAGTATTTT.

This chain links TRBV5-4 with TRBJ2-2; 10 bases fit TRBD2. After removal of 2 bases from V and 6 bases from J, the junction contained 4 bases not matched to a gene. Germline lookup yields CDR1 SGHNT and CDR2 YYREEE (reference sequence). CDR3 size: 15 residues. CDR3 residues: CASSFRSGGAGELFF. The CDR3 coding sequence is TGTGCCAGCAGCTTCAGGAGCGGGGGGGCCGGGGAGCTGTTTTTT.

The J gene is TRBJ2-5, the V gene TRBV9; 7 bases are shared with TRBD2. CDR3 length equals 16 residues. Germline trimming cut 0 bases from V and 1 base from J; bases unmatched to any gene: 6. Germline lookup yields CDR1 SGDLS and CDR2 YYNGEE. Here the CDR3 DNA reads TGTGCCAGCAGCGTAGTTCAAGCGGGGCCCCAAGAGACCCAGTACTTC. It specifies CASSVVQAGPQETQYF.

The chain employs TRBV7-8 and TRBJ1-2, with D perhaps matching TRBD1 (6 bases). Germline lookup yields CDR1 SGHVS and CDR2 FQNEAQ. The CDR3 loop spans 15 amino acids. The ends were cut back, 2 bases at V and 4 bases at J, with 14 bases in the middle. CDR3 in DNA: TGTGCCAGCAGCTTACAGGGGCCTGGCATCTATGGCTACACCTTC. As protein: CASSLQGPGIYGYTF.

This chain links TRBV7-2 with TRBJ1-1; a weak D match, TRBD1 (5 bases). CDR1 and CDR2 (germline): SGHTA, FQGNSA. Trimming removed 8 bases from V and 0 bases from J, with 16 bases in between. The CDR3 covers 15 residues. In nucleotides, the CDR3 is TGTGCCAGCGCGCAGGGATCAGGAATGAACACTGAAGCTTTCTTT. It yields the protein CASAQGSGMNTEAFF.